These 28 T cell receptor beta chains share one sample of origin, sequenced in a study of T cells after yellow fever vaccination. TCRdb independently ran MiXCR on the 5' RACE reads; one entry per CDR3 protein. Of 450,000 to 550,000 distinct CDR3 sequences in the sample, roughly 22% were seen once. The starting material was PBMCs, obtained 21 days after the first yellow fever vaccination. The receptor set was obtained from a man younger than 30 who received the YFV17D yellow fever vaccine.

J is TRBJ2-5 and V is TRBV29-1; perhaps TRBD1 as D (5 bases). V was trimmed by 7 bases and J by 2 bases, leaving 8 bases between them. The germline V gene encodes CDR1 SQVTM and CDR2 ANQGSEA. The CDR3 is 11 amino acids. CDR3 nucleotide sequence: TGCAGCGCAAGGACACAAGAGACCCAGTACTTC. This translates into CSARTQETQYF.

This clonotype appeared a few times. The CDR3 spells CASSPQPGNTNYEQYF. Written as DNA, the CDR3 is TGTGCCAGCAGCCCTCAACCGGGGAACACCAACTACGAGCAGTACTTC. The chain recombines TRBV9 with TRBJ2-7, with a weak D call TRBD2 (5 bases). Trimming took off 4 bases at V and 3 bases at J, with 20 bases between the two ends. Germline V gene lookup returns CDR1 SGDLS and CDR2 YYNGEE. CDR3 length: 16 amino acids. The entire variable domain, with the rest obtained from reference TRBV9 and TRBJ2-7, is as follows: DSGVTQTPKHLITATGQRVTLRCSPRSGDLSVYWYQQSLDQGLQFLIQYYNGEERAKGNILERFSAQQFPDLHSELNLSSLELGDSALYFCASSPQPGNTNYEQYFGPGTRLTVT.

The chain carries TRBV12-3 or TRBV12-4 and TRBJ1-3; D gene ambiguous. The CDR3 covers 15 residues. V lost 6 bases and J 0 bases, leaving 12 bases between the germline ends. Here the CDR3 reads CASSVDGRSGNTIYF. CDR3 sequence (DNA): TGTGCCAGCAGCGTGGACGGACGCTCTGGAAACACCATATATTTT.

This clonotype was seen a handful of times. The chain couples TRBV10-3 to TRBJ2-1; TRBD2 matches 9 bases. There are 16 residues in the CDR3. The V segment lost 6 bases and the J segment 4 bases; nucleotides outside the gene matches: 10. Germline V gene lookup returns CDR1 ENHRY and CDR2 SYGVKD. This CDR3 reads CAISAQGAGGYNEQFF. The CDR3 DNA reads as TGTGCCATCAGCGCGCAGGGAGCGGGGGGTTACAATGAGCAGTTCTTC.

This clonotype was counted a few times. This sequence joins TRBV5-5 and TRBJ2-2; D might be TRBD2 (6 bases). The germline CDR1 and CDR2 sequences are SGHKS and YYEKEE (reference sequence). The CDR3 length is 14 residues. With 3 bases removed from V and 4 bases from J, the gap between germline ends came to 10 bases. This CDR3 is CASSWDWSTGELFF. Written as DNA, the CDR3 is TGTGCCAGCAGCTGGGACTGGTCCACCGGGGAGCTGTTTTTT.

This clonotype was seen ten or more times. V is TRBV6-1 and J is TRBJ2-1, with no clear D. Per germline, CDR1 MNHNS and CDR2 SASEGT. This CDR3 region has 15 residues. With 6 bases removed from V and 0 bases from J, the gap between germline ends came to 12 bases. The CDR3 region has the DNA TGTGCCAGCAGCCCCCGGCCTAGCTCCTACAATGAGCAGTTCTTC. Amino acids: CASSPRPSSYNEQFF.

This sequence joins TRBV12-3 or TRBV12-4 and TRBJ1-1, with D perhaps matching TRBD1 (6 bases). This CDR3 region has 14 residues. Trimming took off 3 bases at V and 6 bases at J, with 14 bases between the two ends. Written as DNA, the CDR3 is TGTGCCAGCAGTTTCAGGGGTCAGGGAGCTGAAGCTTTCTTT. This sequence encodes CASSFRGQGAEAFF.

CDR3 loop: CASSLSRLGTEQFF. As DNA, the CDR3 is TGTGCCAGCAGCCTTAGTCGTCTGGGGACTGAGCAGTTCTTC. The chain employs TRBV14 and TRBJ2-1, with D possibly called TRBD1 or TRBD2 (5 bases each). The CDR3 contains 14 residues. Deletions cut 4 bases from V and 9 bases from J, with 16 bases between. The V gene's germline CDR1 is SGHDN and CDR2 FVKESK.

This clonotype was found many times. The V call is TRBV6-2 or TRBV6-3, the J call TRBJ2-2; TRBD1 is a possible D gene (6 bases). The CDR3 length is 16 residues. V lost 2 bases, J lost 7 bases, and 17 bases lay in between. Germline CDR1 and CDR2: MNHEY and SVGEGT. CDR3: CASSYIPTGTGGELFF. In nucleotides, the CDR3 is TGTGCCAGCAGTTACATCCCCACAGGGACCGGCGGGGAGCTGTTTTTT.

This chain joins TRBV5-1 and TRBJ1-1, with D unresolved. Germline V gene lookup returns CDR1 SGHRS and CDR2 YFSETQ. The CDR3 loop spans 13 amino acids. V lost 0 bases and J 6 bases, leaving 9 bases between the germline ends. CDR3 nucleotide sequence: TGCGCCAGCAGCTTGGTACAGAAGGCTGAAGCTTTCTTT. Its translation is CASSLVQKAEAFF. The full variable domain, with the rest looked up from reference TRBV5-1 and TRBJ1-1, is KAGVTQTPRYLIKTRGQQVTLSCSPISGHRSVSWYQQTPGQGLQFLFEYFSETQRNKGNFPGRFSGRQFSNSRSEMNVSTLELGDSALYLCASSLVQKAEAFFGQGTRLTVV.

This clonotype was counted a few times. The chain carries TRBV4-3 and TRBJ1-2; no firm D call. The CDR3 consists of 14 residues. The germline V gene has CDR1 LGHNA and CDR2 YSLEER. The germline V and J ends were trimmed by 1 base and 3 bases, with 9 bases remaining between them. The CDR3 DNA sequence: TGCGCCAGCAGCCAAGCCGCGGGCGACTATGGCTACACCTTC. This translates into CASSQAAGDYGYTF.

This clonotype was observed a few times. CDR3: CASSYGRDYTLIYYNEQFF. CDR3 nucleotide sequence: TGTGCCAGCAGTTACGGCCGGGACTATACATTAATATATTACAATGAGCAGTTCTTC. The genes are TRBV6-2 or TRBV6-3 and TRBJ2-1; the match to TRBD2 covers 7 bases. V lost 2 bases, J lost 4 bases, and 17 bases stayed unmatched. The CDR3 sequence is 19 residues long. CDR1 is MNHEY and CDR2 is SVGEGT in the germline V gene.

The table lists this clonotype with a few counts. This chain links TRBV12-3 or TRBV12-4 with TRBJ2-2, with TRBD2 matching over 9 bases. There are 15 residues in the CDR3. V gave up 2 bases and J gave up 7 bases; unmatched junction bases: 5. CDR3 region: CASSLRRGGVGELFF. CDR3 coding DNA: TGTGCCAGCAGTTTACGGCGGGGGGGCGTCGGGGAGCTGTTTTTT.

This clonotype was seen more than once but under ten times. The V gene is TRBV20-1, the J gene TRBJ2-5; D gene unclear. Looked up from germline, CDR1 is DFQATT and CDR2 is SNEGSKA (reference sequence). This CDR3 has 14 amino acids. Trimming stripped 5 bases from V and 5 bases from J, with 18 bases between. The CDR3 region is CSARKALGVETQYF. CDR3 nucleotide sequence: TGCAGTGCTCGAAAAGCCCTAGGCGTGGAGACCCAGTACTTC.

This clonotype was detected only a few times. The chain uses TRBV28 and TRBJ2-7, with D perhaps matching TRBD2 (5 bases). The ends were cut back, 6 bases at V and 2 bases at J, with 8 bases in the middle. The CDR3 has 12 residues. Germline CDR1 and CDR2: MDHEN and SYDVKM. The CDR3 protein is CASSGLTYEQYV. CDR3 bases: TGTGCCAGCAGCGGACTTACCTACGAGCAGTACGTC.

This clonotype has a handful of counts. The rearrangement uses TRBV6-2 or TRBV6-3 and TRBJ1-6; possible D gene TRBD1, 6 bases. The ends were cut back, 1 base at V and 6 bases at J, with 7 bases in the middle. Germline loops: CDR1 MNHEY, CDR2 SVGEGT. The length of the CDR3 is 14 residues. In DNA, the CDR3 is TGTGCCAGCAGTTACTGGGGGCGTAATTCACCCCTCCACTTT. Encoded protein: CASSYWGRNSPLHF.

The genes are TRBV20-1 and TRBJ2-7; 9 bases map to TRBD1. The germline V gene has CDR1 DFQATT and CDR2 SNEGSKA (reference sequence). The CDR3 extends over 17 amino acids. V lost 3 bases to trimming and J lost 3 bases; unmatched junction nucleotides: 15. This chain's CDR3 is CSASAAPGQGIVYEQYF. CDR3 in DNA: TGCAGTGCTAGTGCAGCACCGGGACAGGGAATTGTCTACGAGCAGTACTTC.

The chain joins TRBV6-1 to TRBJ1-4, with 9 bases fitting TRBD1. This CDR3 is built from 13 residues. Trimming removed 6 bases from V and 10 bases from J; junction bases left unmatched: 6. Germline CDR1 is MNHNS and CDR2 is SASEGT. The CDR3 protein is CASSGQGRGKLFF. The CDR3 nucleotides read TGTGCCAGCAGCGGACAGGGGAGAGGAAAACTGTTTTTT.

The chain links TRBV6-5 to TRBJ1-1; D possibly corresponds to TRBD1 (6 bases). V was cut by 0 bases and J by 8 bases, with 16 bases left in between. The germline V gene has CDR1 MNHEY and CDR2 SVGAGI. The length of the CDR3 is 15 residues. This CDR3 is CASSYSHRQEGEAFF. CDR3 coding DNA: TGTGCCAGCAGTTACTCCCATCGACAGGAGGGCGAAGCTTTCTTT.

This clonotype was picked up a small number of times. This sequence joins TRBV5-6 and TRBJ2-1, with 10 bases identical to TRBD2. Germline lookup yields CDR1 SGHDT and CDR2 YYEEEE. This CDR3 contains 15 residues. V shed 2 bases and J 8 bases; nucleotides not matched to a gene: 7. The CDR3 here is CASSFRVAGGHEQFF. The CDR3 nucleotides read TGTGCCAGCAGCTTTCGTGTAGCGGGGGGCCATGAGCAGTTCTTC.

V and J are TRBV9 and TRBJ2-5; 12 nucleotides align to TRBD2. Trimming removed 4 bases from V and 2 bases from J; junction bases left unmatched: 3. There are 15 residues in the CDR3. Germline V gene lookup returns CDR1 SGDLS and CDR2 YYNGEE. This CDR3 reads CASSTGTSGQETQYF. In DNA, the CDR3 is TGTGCCAGCAGCACCGGGACTAGCGGGCAAGAGACCCAGTACTTC.

The rearrangement joins TRBV11-2 to TRBJ1-1; D unclear. V lost 1 base to trimming and J lost 11 bases, with 11 bases between them. The length of the CDR3 is 12 residues. CDR1 SGHAT and CDR2 FQNNGV come from the germline V gene. CDR3 nucleotide sequence: TGTGCCAGCAGCTTAGGAAGAGCTGCGGCTTTCTTT. Amino acid sequence: CASSLGRAAAFF.

CDR3 sequence reads: CASKLGLTYEQYF. CDR3 nucleotide sequence: TGCGCCAGCAAGCTGGGGCTCACCTACGAGCAGTACTTC. The chain couples TRBV5-1 to TRBJ2-7, with TRBD1 as a possible D gene (5 bases). V was trimmed by 6 bases and J by 2 bases, leaving 12 bases between them. Germline CDR1 SGHRS, CDR2 YFSETQ. This CDR3 region has 13 residues.

The V gene is TRBV7-2, the J gene TRBJ1-6; possible D gene TRBD1, 6 bases. With 4 bases removed from V and 9 bases from J, the gap between germline ends came to 13 bases. The CDR3 extends over 14 amino acids. Germline CDR1 and CDR2: SGHTA and FQGNSA. This CDR3 reads CASSWQGIFSPLHF. The CDR3 coding sequence is TGTGCCAGCAGCTGGCAGGGGATTTTTTCACCCCTCCACTTT.

Only a few counts were recorded for this clonotype. The rearrangement joins TRBV9 to TRBJ2-1; D is unclear. The CDR3 covers 11 residues. The V gene lost 0 bases and the J gene lost 8 bases, with 3 bases spanning the gap. Germline V CDR1 and CDR2: SGDLS, YYNGEE. CDR3 sequence reads: CASSVGYEQFF. DNA for the CDR3: TGTGCCAGCAGCGTAGGGTATGAGCAGTTCTTC.

V usage is TRBV6-2 or TRBV6-3 and J usage is TRBJ2-7; D possibly uses TRBD1 or TRBD2 (5 bases each). Germline lookup yields CDR1 MNHEY and CDR2 SVGEGT. Trimming pared 5 bases from V and 5 bases from J, leaving 19 bases between. This CDR3 spans 15 amino acids. The CDR3 nucleotides are TGTGCCAGCAGTCCAGCAGGGTGGAGGCCTGACGAGCAGTACTTC. It is translated as CASSPAGWRPDEQYF.

This clonotype was counted between two and nine times. The V gene is TRBV4-2, the J gene TRBJ1-2, with D possibly matching TRBD1 (5 bases). The germline V gene has CDR1 LGHNA and CDR2 YNFKEQ. V was pared by 0 bases and J by 8 bases, with 13 bases between. This CDR3 spans 14 amino acids. The CDR3 is CASSQERDGRGYTF. CDR3 DNA: TGTGCCAGCAGCCAAGAGCGGGACGGTCGCGGCTACACCTTC.

The V and J genes are TRBV7-2 and TRBJ2-3; 11 bases line up with TRBD2. The V segment lost 0 bases and the J segment 2 bases; nucleotides outside the gene matches: 4. The V gene's germline CDR1 is SGHTA and CDR2 FQGNSA. The CDR3 totals 17 residues. This chain's CDR3 is CASSLALAGAYTDTQYF. CDR3 nucleotide sequence: TGTGCCAGCAGCTTAGCACTAGCGGGGGCCTACACAGATACGCAGTATTTT.